A few counts support the clone carrying this T cell receptor beta chain. No antigen is known for it. The sample originates from a study of vaccination and CD4 T cells after COVID-19. Germline V CDR1 and CDR2: MNHEY, SMNVEV (reference sequence). This CDR3 has 15 residues. V was cut by 0 bases and J by 2 bases, with 11 bases left in between. Treatment given: roughly ten-day PBMC culture with coronavirus spike peptide pools or control peptides (ViraFEST assay). Cultured CD4+ T-cell DNA underwent Oncomine TCR Beta short-read sequencing. MiXCR, run by TCRdb on the PCR reads, gives a single entry per CDR3 protein. This table has fewer than 12,000 distinct CDR3 sequences, 30% to 35% appearing once.

Sequences were obtained from CD4+ T cells from blood, cultured in vitro. The rearrangement joins TRBV27 to TRBJ2-7; D is perhaps TRBD2 (5 bases). The TCR was taken from a human donor who had recovered from COVID-19. CDR3 residues: CASSLSIEGPYEQYF. The CDR3 DNA sequence: TGTGCCAGCAGTTTATCGATTGAGGGCCCCTACGAGCAGTACTTC.